A single sample is the source of the 25 T cell receptor beta chains below, sequenced in a study of blood T cell repertoires in COVID-19. Sequencing was performed with immunoSEQ multiplex PCR; in TCRdb, only in-frame clones are kept and a portion is missing. This sample has 110,000 or so clones, with 70% to 90% found just once. Sequenced sample: peripheral blood. The receptors here all came from a woman between 50 and 59 years old with acute or convalescent COVID-19.

J is TRBJ2-2 and V is TRBV4-1; TRBD2 agrees at 10 bases. CDR1 is MGHRA, CDR2 YSYEKL, per germline. V gave up 0 bases and J gave up 4 bases; unmatched junction bases: 5. The CDR3 spans 17 residues. The DNA of the CDR3 is TGCGCCAGCAGCCAAGATCAAGCGGGGGGGCCCACCGGGGAGCTGTTTTTT. The encoded protein is CASSQDQAGGPTGELFF.

This clone occurred once. This sequence joins TRBV19 and TRBJ2-7; 8 positions match TRBD1. Germline V gene lookup returns CDR1 LNHDA and CDR2 SQIVND (reference sequence). The CDR3 loop spans 15 amino acids. V lost 3 bases, J lost 2 bases, and 6 bases stayed unmatched. The CDR3 loop is CASSISQGVAYEQYF. CDR3 nucleotide sequence: TGTGCCAGTAGTATTTCACAGGGGGTAGCCTACGAGCAGTACTTC.

In nucleotides, the CDR3 is TGTGCCTGGTGGACTAGCGGGAGGAGGGGGCAGTTCTTC. Amino acid sequence: CAWWTSGRRGQFF. The chain employs TRBV30 and TRBJ2-1; 14 bases match TRBD2. CDR1 GTSNPN and CDR2 SVGIG come from the germline V gene (reference sequence). The CDR3 loop spans 13 amino acids. The V and J ends lost 5 bases and 12 bases, in that order; junction bases with no gene match: 6. The variable domain in full, with the rest retrieved from reference TRBV30 and TRBJ2-1, is SQTIHQWPATLVQPVGSPLSLECTVEGTSNPNLYWYRQAAGRGLQLLFYSVGIGQISSEVPQNLSASRPQDRQFILSSKKLLLSDSGFYLCAWWTSGRRGQFFGPGTRLTVL.

This sequence joins TRBV2 and TRBJ1-1; D not certain. CDR1 and CDR2 from the germline V gene are SNHLY and FYNNEI. CDR3 length: 13 amino acids. V was shortened by 5 bases and J by 1 base, with 8 bases between the two germline ends. CDR3 coding DNA: TGTGCCAGCAGTAAAAGCGGGAACACTGAAGCTTTCTTT. Translating gives CASSKSGNTEAFF.

The chain carries TRBV4-2 and TRBJ2-1; 12 bases agree with TRBD1. The CDR3 has 17 residues. Unmatched junction bases numbered 8, after V lost 3 bases and J lost 5 bases. The germline V gene encodes CDR1 LGHNA and CDR2 YNFKEQ. Here the CDR3 DNA reads TGTGCCAGCAGCCAGATACTGGGACAGGGGGCTAACAATGAGCAGTTCTTC. Translated, it gives CASSQILGQGANNEQFF.

The chain joins TRBV15 to TRBJ2-2; TRBD2 aligns across 11 bases. The germline CDR1 and CDR2 sequences are LNHNV and YYDKDF (reference sequence). The CDR3 is 18 residues long. The ends lost 3 bases at V and 4 bases at J; junction bases unmatched: 10. CDR3 residues: CATSSPMISGRVTGELFF. The CDR3 nucleotides are TGTGCCACCAGCAGCCCGATGATTAGCGGGAGGGTCACCGGGGAGCTGTTTTTT.

The V call is TRBV7-2, the J call TRBJ2-7, with D maybe TRBD1 (5 bases). The CDR3 consists of 15 residues. The V gene's germline CDR1 is SGHTA and CDR2 FQGNSA. Trimming stripped 1 base from V and 2 bases from J, with 12 bases between. Here the CDR3 DNA reads TGTGCCAGCAGCTTAGTGGATGAAGGGGCCTACGAGCAGTACTTC. Protein: CASSLVDEGAYEQYF.

The chain is built from TRBV7-2 and TRBJ2-7; 7 bases match TRBD1. The CDR3 spans 14 residues. V trimming: 2 bases; J trimming: 4 bases; junction bases outside the gene matches: 5. CDR1 and CDR2 from the germline V gene are SGHTA and FQGNSA. The CDR3 bases are TGTGCCAGCAGCTTAATCCAGGGGGTTTACGAGCAGTACTTC. It translates to CASSLIQGVYEQYF.

This chain links TRBV6-5 with TRBJ1-6; a possible D gene is TRBD1 (5 bases). Deletions cut 7 bases from V and 8 bases from J, with 12 bases between. Per germline, CDR1 MNHEY and CDR2 SVGAGI. CDR3 length: 13 residues. CDR3 loop: CASMEGADSPLHF. CDR3 sequence (DNA): TGTGCCAGCATGGAAGGGGCGGATTCACCCCTCCACTTT.

The V and J genes are TRBV12-5 and TRBJ1-1, with D unclear. V was cut by 4 bases and J by 2 bases, with 11 bases left in between. The V gene's germline CDR1 is LGHNT and CDR2 FRNRAP. The CDR3 covers 14 residues. This chain's CDR3 is CASGSQLLNTEAFF. The CDR3 nucleotides read TGTGCTAGTGGTTCACAGCTTCTCAACACTGAAGCTTTCTTT.

Here the CDR3 DNA reads TGTGCCAGCAGTGATGGGGCCGCCACAGATACGCAGTATTTT. Translation: CASSDGAATDTQYF. V gene TRBV6-1 combines with J gene TRBJ2-3; a possible D gene is TRBD1 (5 bases). Trimming shortened V by 3 bases and J by 2 bases, and 9 bases separated the two germline ends. The CDR3 sequence is 14 residues long. Germline V gene lookup returns CDR1 MNHNS and CDR2 SASEGT.

The V call is TRBV4-1, the J call TRBJ2-1, with unresolved D. Per germline, CDR1 MGHRA and CDR2 YSYEKL. This CDR3 has 14 residues. Deletions cut 0 bases from V and 3 bases from J, with 6 bases between. CDR3 loop: CASSQDSLYNEQFF. The CDR3 DNA reads as TGCGCCAGCAGCCAAGATAGCCTCTACAATGAGCAGTTCTTC.

This clone was observed a single time. The chain is built from TRBV19 and TRBJ2-4; 11 bases are a match to TRBD2. V shed 3 bases, J shed 6 bases, and the junction held 4 bases outside the gene matches. Germline V gene lookup returns CDR1 LNHDA and CDR2 SQIVND (reference sequence). This CDR3 is built from 15 residues. In nucleotides, the CDR3 is TGTGCCAGTAGTATGGTAGCGGGAGGGCCAAACATTCAGTACTTC. The encoded protein is CASSMVAGGPNIQYF.

The chain couples TRBV7-9 to TRBJ1-1; D is ambiguous. The CDR3 length is 12 residues. V lost 5 bases to trimming and J lost 1 base, with 5 bases between them. Germline V lookup: CDR1 SEHNR, CDR2 FQNEAQ (reference sequence). This CDR3 reads CASSAGNTEAFF. The CDR3 nucleotides are TGTGCCAGCAGCGCAGGGAACACTGAAGCTTTCTTT.

This sequence joins TRBV6-5 and TRBJ2-7, with 9 bases that match TRBD1. The CDR3 has 15 residues. The germline CDR1 and CDR2 sequences are MNHEY and SVGAGI. V gave up 2 bases and J gave up 6 bases; unmatched junction bases: 8. The CDR3 reads CASSYLGTGIFEQYF. CDR3 nucleotides: TGTGCCAGCAGTTACCTCGGGACAGGGATATTCGAGCAGTACTTC.

The chain combines TRBV5-4 with TRBJ2-1, with 11 nucleotides matching TRBD2. Germline trimming cut 3 bases from V and 6 bases from J; bases unmatched to any gene: 5. Germline lookup yields CDR1 SGHNT and CDR2 YYREEE (reference sequence). This CDR3 has 15 residues. The CDR3 bases are TGTGCCAGCAGCTCGCCCGGGACTAGCGGCAATGAGCAGTTCTTC. Translated: CASSSPGTSGNEQFF.

The chain recombines TRBV14 with TRBJ1-6; D is undetermined. The CDR3 totals 15 residues. Germline V gene lookup returns CDR1 SGHDN and CDR2 FVKESK. Trimming stripped 4 bases from V and 6 bases from J, with 13 bases between. The CDR3 spells CASSLSGKLNSPLHF. In nucleotides, the CDR3 is TGTGCCAGCAGCCTTTCCGGGAAACTTAATTCACCCCTCCACTTT.

The genes are TRBV30 and TRBJ1-2; TRBD1 is a possible D gene (5 bases). The CDR3 is 12 amino acids. Germline CDR1 and CDR2: GTSNPN and SVGIG (reference sequence). Deletions cut 4 bases from V and 5 bases from J, with 11 bases between. Written as DNA, the CDR3 is TGTGCCTGGACGAAGGGGTGGTATGGCTACACCTTC. Translation gives CAWTKGWYGYTF.

This clone was recorded a few times. This sequence joins TRBV28 and TRBJ2-3; D gene uncertain. This CDR3 contains 15 residues. V was shortened by 2 bases and J by 2 bases, with 11 bases between the two germline ends. Germline lookup yields CDR1 MDHEN and CDR2 SYDVKM. CDR3 nucleotide sequence: TGTGCCAGCAGTTTAAACGAGCCCCTCACAGATACGCAGTATTTT. This encodes CASSLNEPLTDTQYF.

This chain joins TRBV3-1 (or the pseudogene TRBV3-2) and TRBJ2-5; D gene ambiguous. V lost 3 bases, J lost 3 bases, and 14 bases lay in between. Germline V gives CDR1 LGHDT, CDR2 YNNKEL (reference sequence). The CDR3 has 15 residues. DNA of the CDR3: TGTGCCAGCAGCCACGGCGGCAGTGCAAAAGAGACCCAGTACTTC. Its translation: CASSHGGSAKETQYF.

This clone turned up a few times. The chain employs TRBV11-3 and TRBJ2-7; 9 nucleotides agree with TRBD1. V trimming: 5 bases; J trimming: 1 base; junction bases outside the gene matches: 6. The CDR3 is made up of 15 amino acids. Germline values: CDR1 SGHNT, CDR2 YENEEA. Here the CDR3 reads CASSLGQGISYEQYF. Here the CDR3 DNA reads TGTGCCAGCAGCCTGGGACAGGGAATATCCTACGAGCAGTACTTC.

The chain combines TRBV3-1 (or the pseudogene TRBV3-2) with TRBJ1-1, with D possibly being TRBD1 (6 bases). CDR3 size: 15 residues. V lost 1 base to trimming and J lost 3 bases, with 12 bases between them. Germline CDR1 is LGHDT and CDR2 is YNNKEL (reference sequence). CDR3 nucleotide sequence: TGTGCCAGCAGCCAAGTACCCGCAGGGGACACTGAAGCTTTCTTT. This sequence encodes CASSQVPAGDTEAFF.

This chain uses TRBV24-1 with TRBJ2-1; maybe TRBD2 (6 bases). Per the germline V gene, CDR1 is KGHDR and CDR2 is SFDVKD. V lost 5 bases and J lost 3, with 13 bases in between. The CDR3 sequence is 15 residues long. The CDR3 reads CATSVVRGVYNEQFF. CDR3 in DNA: TGTGCCACCAGTGTAGTGCGGGGAGTCTACAATGAGCAGTTCTTC.

The V gene is TRBV5-4, the J gene TRBJ2-2, with TRBD1 as a possible D gene (5 bases). Trimming removed 3 bases at V and 1 base at J, with 7 bases between. Germline CDR1 SGHNT, CDR2 YYREEE (reference sequence). This CDR3 is 14 amino acids long. CDR3 region: CASSSTGNTGELFF. DNA for the CDR3: TGTGCCAGCAGCTCAACAGGGAACACCGGGGAGCTGTTTTTT.

V usage is TRBV29-1 and J usage is TRBJ2-1; 8 nucleotides agree with TRBD2. CDR3 length: 14 residues. From germline, CDR1 is SQVTM and CDR2 ANQGSEA. With 6 bases clipped from V and 3 bases from J, the junction kept 7 bases outside the gene matches. This chain's CDR3 is CSVKAGVDYNEQFF. The DNA for the CDR3 is TGCAGCGTCAAAGCGGGGGTGGACTACAATGAGCAGTTCTTC.